These 31 T cell receptor beta chains share one sample of origin, sequenced in a study of human T cells and chemical hapten exposure. Time point indicated: patch test 3, about 24 weeks after DPC sensitization. Treatment meaning: therapeutic diphenylcyclopropenone sensitization with weekly scalp DPC. TCRdb re-analysed the RACE reads in MiXCR, keeping a single row per CDR3 protein. In the table there are about 64,000 distinct CDR3 sequences, around 10% of which are singletons. This sample comprised whole blood, obtained in connection with sensitization to the hapten diphenylcyclopropenone (DPC). Every receptor here comes from a woman in her 30s with alopecia areata. Some clones in this sample may be carry-over from other donors' samples.

The chain recombines TRBV21-1 with TRBJ2-3; TRBD1 is the table's D call and was not checked against the DNA. TRBV21-1 is a listed pseudogene. CDR3 length: 15 residues. The CDR3 spells CASSARQGATDTQYF. CDR3 bases: TGTGCCAGCAGCGCAAGACAGGGGGCCACAGATACGCAGTATTTT.

This rearrangement joins TRBV28 to TRBJ1-5; TRBD1 agrees at 8 bases. Germline loops: CDR1 MDHEN, CDR2 SYDVKM. V was pared by 5 bases and J by 5 bases, with 5 bases of the junction left unmatched. The CDR3 is made up of 14 amino acids. The CDR3 loop reads CASSKQGVDQPQHF. In DNA, the CDR3 is TGTGCCAGCAGTAAACAGGGGGTGGATCAGCCCCAGCATTTT. The full variable domain, its missing parts supplied by reference TRBV28 and TRBJ1-5, is DVKVTQSSRYLVKRTGEKVFLECVQDMDHENMFWYRQDPGLGLRLIYFSYDVKMKEKGDIPEGYSVSREKKERFSLILESASTNQTSMYLCASSKQGVDQPQHFGDGTRLSIL.

The chain employs TRBV7-2 and TRBJ1-6; D is ambiguous. Trimming pared 5 bases from V and 6 bases from J, leaving 23 bases between. Germline V gene data show CDR1 as SGHTA and CDR2 as FQGNSA. The CDR3 is made up of 18 amino acids. CDR3 sequence: CASSRPSPRNIINSPLHF. The DNA of the CDR3 is TGTGCCAGCAGCCGGCCATCCCCCCGGAATATTATTAATTCACCCCTCCACTTT.

This clonotype was recorded at least ten times. V usage is TRBV11-2 and J usage is TRBJ2-1, with D possibly being TRBD1 or TRBD2 (5 bases each). The CDR3 extends over 14 amino acids. From germline, CDR1 is SGHAT and CDR2 FQNNGV. Deletions cut 5 bases from V and 5 bases from J, with 13 bases between. The CDR3 DNA sequence: TGTGCCAGCAGCGGTCCGGGACGGAACAATGAGCAGTTCTTC. Its protein product is CASSGPGRNNEQFF.

At least ten counts were recorded for this clonotype. This chain connects TRBV21-1 to TRBJ2-3; TRBD1 is the table's D call, not checked against the DNA. TRBV21-1 is assigned pseudogene status. The CDR3 contains 16 residues. Here the CDR3 DNA reads TGTGCCAGCAGCAAAGTTCGCCCGGGCTGCACAGATACGCAGTATTTT. Translated, it gives CASSKVRPGCTDTQYF.

The chain couples TRBV5-5 to TRBJ1-1; 7 bases line up with TRBD1. The trim removed 2 bases at V and 1 base at J, leaving 2 bases unmatched. CDR1 SGHKS and CDR2 YYEKEE come from the germline V gene (reference sequence). This CDR3 has 14 residues. CDR3 sequence reads: CASSFWDRNTEAFF. The CDR3, as DNA: TGTGCCAGCAGCTTTTGGGACAGGAACACTGAAGCTTTCTTT.

This clonotype was seen repeatedly, ten times or more. This sequence joins TRBV18 and TRBJ2-7, with D perhaps matching TRBD1 (6 bases). CDR3 size: 15 residues. The V gene lost 3 bases and the J gene lost 0 bases, with 12 bases spanning the gap. The germline V gene encodes CDR1 KGHSH and CDR2 LQKENI. CDR3 sequence: CASSPAQDSSYEQYF. The DNA of the CDR3 is TGTGCCAGCTCACCGGCACAGGACAGCTCCTACGAGCAGTACTTC.

The chain uses TRBV19 and TRBJ2-7; unclear D gene. The V gene's germline CDR1 is LNHDA and CDR2 SQIVND (reference sequence). The CDR3 covers 13 residues. The ends were cut back, 3 bases at V and 3 bases at J, with 9 bases in the middle. For the CDR3, the DNA is TGTGCCAGTAGTATCGAGGAAAGCTACGAGCAGTACTTC. Translation: CASSIEESYEQYF.

The sample holds a few counts of this clonotype. This chain's CDR3 is CSARPGGYNQPQHF. DNA of the CDR3: TGCAGTGCTAGGCCGGGGGGCTACAATCAGCCCCAGCATTTT. The V gene is TRBV20-1, the J gene TRBJ1-5; possible D gene TRBD1, 6 bases. Germline CDR1 reads DFQATT; CDR2 reads SNEGSKA (reference sequence). The CDR3 spans 14 residues. With 3 bases removed from V and 3 bases from J, the gap between germline ends came to 12 bases.

The rearrangement links TRBV10-3 to TRBJ2-7; 8 bases are a match to TRBD1. Germline CDR1 ENHRY, CDR2 SYGVKD. The junction had 10 bases not matched to a gene; V was cut back by 10 bases and J by 2 bases. The CDR3 contains 14 residues. The CDR3 loop reads CATRGQGGAYEQYF. The DNA for the CDR3 is TGTGCCACAAGAGGACAGGGAGGCGCCTACGAGCAGTACTTC.

This clonotype was seen a few times. The gene calls are TRBV20-1 and TRBJ2-7; D is possibly TRBD1 or TRBD2 (5 bases each). Germline loops: CDR1 DFQATT, CDR2 SNEGSKA (reference sequence). Between the trimmed V and J ends, which lost 4 bases and 4 bases, there was a span of 17 bases. This CDR3 has 14 residues. CDR3 coding DNA: TGCAGTGCTACCCCGACCTCGGGGCTATACGAGCAGTACTTC. Amino acid sequence: CSATPTSGLYEQYF.

CDR3: CASKTTTGSQPQHF. In DNA, the CDR3 is TGTGCCAGCAAGACCACGACAGGTTCTCAGCCCCAGCATTTT. The chain combines TRBV6-2 or TRBV6-3 with TRBJ1-5; possible D gene TRBD1, 6 bases. The germline gives CDR1 MNHEY, CDR2 SVGEGT. Trimming shortened V by 7 bases and J by 6 bases, and 16 bases separated the two germline ends. CDR3 length: 14 amino acids.

This chain joins TRBV18 and TRBJ2-3; the D gene is possibly TRBD2 (6 bases). V shed 10 bases and J shed 5 bases, with 16 bases lying between them. CDR1 is KGHSH, CDR2 LQKENI, per germline. This CDR3 spans 13 amino acids. CDR3 amino acids: CATSGLMEDTQYF. As DNA, the CDR3 is TGTGCCACTTCGGGACTCATGGAAGATACGCAGTATTTT.

Many counts were recorded for this clonotype. The V call is TRBV5-5, the J call TRBJ1-1, with a possible D match to TRBD1 (5 bases). Germline CDR1 and CDR2: SGHKS and YYEKEE (reference sequence). V dropped 1 base and J dropped 6 bases, with 7 bases sitting between them. This CDR3 comprises 12 residues. Written as DNA, the CDR3 is TGTGCCAGCAGCTTGCGGGGCGCTGAAGCTTTCTTT. It translates to CASSLRGAEAFF.

V gene TRBV28 combines with J gene TRBJ1-1; 7 positions match TRBD1. Looked up from germline, CDR1 is MDHEN and CDR2 is SYDVKM. V shed 10 bases, J shed 1 base, and the junction held 6 bases outside the gene matches. CDR3 length: 13 residues. CDR3 amino acids: CANRQGQNTEAFF. The CDR3 nucleotides read TGTGCCAACCGACAGGGCCAGAACACTGAAGCTTTCTTT.

This clonotype appeared a few times. The V call is TRBV4-3, the J call TRBJ1-1, with TRBD1 as a possible D gene (5 bases). V shed 9 bases and J shed 0 bases, with 11 bases lying between them. Germline CDR1 and CDR2: LGHNA and YSLEER. CDR3 size: 13 residues. The DNA of the CDR3 is TGCGCCAGTGGGGCAGCGTTGAACACTGAAGCTTTCTTT. It yields the protein CASGAALNTEAFF.

This clonotype has a handful of counts. The rearrangement links TRBV29-1 to TRBJ1-5; a possible D gene is TRBD1 (6 bases). This CDR3 region has 12 residues. The V end was cut by 6 bases, the J end by 6 bases, with 12 bases between. CDR1 SQVTM and CDR2 ANQGSEA come from the germline V gene. In DNA form, the CDR3 reads TGCAGCGTCCAACAGGGAAGTCAGCCCCAGCATTTT. It encodes CSVQQGSQPQHF.

In this sample, this clonotype turned up a few times. The V and J genes are TRBV24-1 and TRBJ1-5, with D uncertain. The germline CDR1 and CDR2 sequences are KGHDR and SFDVKD. The CDR3 sequence is 15 residues long. Trimming shortened V by 4 bases and J by 0 bases, and 9 bases separated the two germline ends. CDR3 DNA sequence: TGTGCCACCAGTGAGGGCCTTTATAGCAATCAGCCCCAGCATTTT. Translation gives CATSEGLYSNQPQHF.

With regard to this clonotype: One base away lies a much larger clone, so this may be a sequencing read error. The CDR3 is CASTKNTEALF. The CDR3 DNA reads TGTGCCAGCACCAAAAACACTGAAGCTCTCTTT. The rearrangement links TRBV7-9 to TRBJ1-1; no definite D call. Germline CDR1 SEHNR, CDR2 FQNEAQ (reference sequence). The CDR3 is made up of 11 amino acids. The variable domain in full, with the rest retrieved from reference TRBV7-9 and TRBJ1-1, is DTGVSQNPRHKITKRGQNVTFRCDPISEHNRLYWYRQTLGQGPEFLTYFQNEAQLEKSRLLSDRFSAERPKGSFSTLEIQRTEQGDSAMYLCASTKNTEALFGQGTRLTVV.

The chain couples TRBV6-2 or TRBV6-3 to TRBJ2-7; tentative D call: TRBD2 (7 bases). The CDR3 has 12 amino acids. Germline CDR1 MNHEY, CDR2 SVGEGT. The V gene lost 10 bases and the J gene lost 0 bases, with 10 bases spanning the gap. CDR3: CATGGRSYEQYF. The CDR3, as DNA: TGTGCCACGGGGGGCCGCTCCTACGAGCAGTACTTC.

This clonotype was counted ten times or more. The chain couples TRBV7-2 to TRBJ2-3; 9 bases match TRBD2. The V and J ends lost 1 base and 2 bases, in that order; junction bases with no gene match: 4. The germline gives CDR1 SGHTA, CDR2 FQGNSA. The length of the CDR3 is 16 residues. CDR3 sequence reads: CASSLVAGAFTDTQYF. As DNA, the CDR3 is TGTGCCAGCAGCTTAGTAGCGGGGGCCTTCACAGATACGCAGTATTTT.

This clonotype was recorded at least ten times. The chain combines TRBV20-1 with TRBJ1-1; D unresolved. The ends were cut back, 6 bases at V and 0 bases at J, with 17 bases in the middle. CDR1 is DFQATT and CDR2 is SNEGSKA in the germline V gene (reference sequence). The CDR3 sequence is 15 residues long. CDR3 bases: TGCAGTGCCCGGATCGCGGGCCAGTTGAACACTGAAGCTTTCTTT. Its protein product is CSARIAGQLNTEAFF.

The chain links TRBV13 to TRBJ1-1; the D gene is possibly TRBD1 (5 bases). In germline, CDR1 is PRHDT, CDR2 FYEKMQ (reference sequence). The CDR3 is 14 residues long. V was cut by 1 base and J by 6 bases, with 12 bases left in between. The CDR3 nucleotides read TGTGCCAGCAGCTTAGTTTTAGGGGTACCTGAAGCTTTCTTT. Residues: CASSLVLGVPEAFF.

V and J are TRBV6-5 and TRBJ2-4; 8 nucleotides match TRBD1. The CDR3 is 16 residues long. Germline CDR1 is MNHEY and CDR2 is SVGAGI. Trimming at V came to 0 bases and at J to 4 bases, leaving 5 bases not matched to a gene. The CDR3 region has the DNA TGTGCCAGCAGTTACTCTCCCCAGGGGGCTAAAAACATTCAGTACTTC. It codes for CASSYSPQGAKNIQYF.

This clonotype was observed many times. This chain uses TRBV19 with TRBJ1-2; D unresolved. Germline lookup yields CDR1 LNHDA and CDR2 SQIVND (reference sequence). Trimming removed 1 base from V and 8 bases from J, with 8 bases in between. The CDR3 has 12 amino acids. CDR3 in amino acids: CASSIVSGGYTF. The CDR3 DNA follows: TGTGCCAGTAGTATAGTTTCGGGAGGCTACACCTTC.

The V and J genes are TRBV5-1 and TRBJ1-6; D may be TRBD1 (5 bases). The CDR3 covers 15 residues. Trimming cost V 4 bases and J 7 bases, with 15 bases left between them. In germline, CDR1 is SGHRS, CDR2 YFSETQ. The CDR3 sequence: CASSVRGERNSPLHF. The CDR3 DNA is TGCGCCAGCAGCGTCCGGGGCGAGAGGAATTCACCCCTCCACTTT.

The rearrangement joins TRBV7-8 to TRBJ2-5; D unresolved. With 5 bases removed from V and 3 bases from J, the gap between germline ends came to 7 bases. The CDR3 loop spans 12 amino acids. CDR1 and CDR2 from the germline V gene are SGHVS and FQNEAQ. This CDR3 is CASSPIKETQYF. The DNA for the CDR3 is TGTGCCAGCAGCCCCATTAAAGAGACCCAGTACTTC.

This clonotype was picked up a small number of times. The J gene is TRBJ2-1, the V gene TRBV7-2, with 7 bases identical to TRBD2. V shed 5 bases and J 2 bases; nucleotides not matched to a gene: 6. This CDR3 comprises 15 residues. Germline V gene data show CDR1 as SGHTA and CDR2 as FQGNSA. The CDR3 here is CASSGWTRPYNEQFF. As DNA, the CDR3 is TGTGCCAGCAGCGGATGGACTAGACCCTACAATGAGCAGTTCTTC.

This clonotype was seen at least ten times. This chain links TRBV13 with TRBJ2-7; 11 nucleotides agree with TRBD1. With V trimmed by 0 bases and J by 0 bases, 1 base remained unmatched. The germline V gene has CDR1 PRHDT and CDR2 FYEKMQ (reference sequence). The CDR3 extends over 16 amino acids. The CDR3 sequence is CASSLGGQGASYEQYF. DNA for the CDR3: TGTGCCAGCAGCTTAGGCGGACAGGGGGCCTCCTACGAGCAGTACTTC.

This clonotype has just a few counts. The chain recombines TRBV28 with TRBJ2-3, with a possible D match to TRBD2 (5 bases). V shed 2 bases and J shed 2 bases, with 11 bases lying between them. Germline CDR1 and CDR2: MDHEN and SYDVKM. The CDR3 has 15 residues. The CDR3 protein is CASSLAADHTDTQYF. The CDR3 DNA sequence: TGTGCCAGCAGTTTAGCAGCGGATCACACAGATACGCAGTATTTT.

This clonotype was found many times. The V and J genes are TRBV20-1 and TRBJ2-3; TRBD1 or TRBD2 may be the D gene (5 bases each). Germline values: CDR1 DFQATT, CDR2 SNEGSKA (reference sequence). The CDR3 consists of 13 residues. V gave up 2 bases and J gave up 1 base, with 7 bases separating them. CDR3 sequence: CSARRGGTDTQYF. Here the CDR3 DNA reads TGCAGTGCTAGAAGAGGGGGCACAGATACGCAGTATTTT.